This record looks at one T cell receptor beta chain sequence and its context. This specimen belongs to a study of blood T cell repertoires in COVID-19. Study-level background: Acute and convalescent COVID-19 samples came from the United States, Italy and Spain. Nucleic acid was either cDNA or gDNA, and it came from T cells, B-cell-depleted T cells, or PBMCs.

Authors' processing steps: Counts of nucleated cells, estimated from reference gene primer amplification, were obtained. The assay was immunoSEQ multiplex PCR, and TCRdb's table has in-frame clones only and misses some. V and J calls and clone size are those listed in that table; D and trimming were worked out from the DNA. The sample includes a few hundred thousand clones, around 82% of them seen just once. This sequence was found in an older woman with acute or convalescent COVID-19. Material: peripheral blood.

The CDR3 reads CASSFQNQPQHF. The CDR3 DNA is TGTGCCAGCAGTTTTCAGAATCAGCCCCAGCATTTT. V and J are TRBV12-3 or TRBV12-4 and TRBJ1-5; D is unclear. The CDR3 is 12 residues long. V was clipped by 3 bases and J by 4 bases, with 4 bases between them.